These 24 T cell receptor beta chains were all obtained from the same sample, sequenced in a study of T cell responses to AZD1222 COVID-19 vaccine. Repertoires were generated with immunoSEQ multiplex PCR, while TCRdb's copy carries only in-frame clones and drops some. The sample has roughly 130,000 clones; about 91% are singletons. This specimen consisted of peripheral blood, obtained on day 0 of AZD1222 vaccination. The receptors derive from an adult in good health.

This rearrangement joins TRBV30 to TRBJ2-1, with no clear D. This CDR3 has 12 amino acids. Germline-derived CDR1 and CDR2 are GTSNPN and SVGIG (reference sequence). V lost 1 base and J 8 bases, leaving 9 bases between the germline ends. CDR3 bases: TGTGCCTGGAGTGAGGGTACAGATGAGCAGTTCTTC. This gives the protein CAWSEGTDEQFF.

This chain uses TRBV7-2 with TRBJ2-3; a possible D gene is TRBD1 (5 bases). In germline, CDR1 is SGHTA, CDR2 FQGNSA. The CDR3 spans 15 residues. Trimming shortened V by 5 bases and J by 8 bases, and 20 bases separated the two germline ends. DNA for the CDR3: TGTGCCAGCAGCCTGGACAAAGGCGGTCGAGGTACGCAGTATTTT. It translates to CASSLDKGGRGTQYF.

The chain uses TRBV5-5 and TRBJ2-5; 12 positions agree with TRBD2. This CDR3 is 17 amino acids long. CDR1 and CDR2 from the germline V gene are SGHKS and YYEKEE (reference sequence). The V and J ends lost 1 base and 2 bases, in that order; junction bases with no gene match: 6. The CDR3 sequence is CASSLWTSGALQETQYF. CDR3 DNA: TGTGCCAGCAGCTTGTGGACTAGCGGGGCACTTCAAGAGACCCAGTACTTC.

This clone was counted a single time. The genes are TRBV28 and TRBJ1-1; TRBD1 is a possible D gene (6 bases). CDR3 length equals 14 residues. Trimming removed 5 bases from V and 3 bases from J, with 13 bases in between. Germline-derived CDR1 and CDR2 are MDHEN and SYDVKM. The CDR3 DNA reads as TGTGCCAGCAGTCCGGGGGGCCCTTACACTGAAGCTTTCTTT. As protein: CASSPGGPYTEAFF.

The chain carries TRBV9 and TRBJ1-1; 7 positions match TRBD1. Unmatched junction bases numbered 8, after V lost 0 bases and J lost 9 bases. The CDR3 totals 14 residues. The V gene's germline CDR1 is SGDLS and CDR2 YYNGEE. The CDR3 loop reads CASSVGWDSDQAFF. DNA of the CDR3: TGTGCCAGCAGCGTAGGATGGGACAGCGACCAAGCTTTCTTT.

The chain has TRBV5-1 and TRBJ1-2, with D unresolved. CDR3 length: 14 residues. Trimming shortened V by 0 bases and J by 4 bases, and 10 bases separated the two germline ends. Germline-derived CDR1 and CDR2 are SGHRS and YFSETQ. In nucleotides, the CDR3 is TGCGCCAGCAGCTTGGATGGCAGTACCTATGGCTACACCTTC. Encoded protein: CASSLDGSTYGYTF. The full variable domain, completed using reference TRBV5-1 and TRBJ1-2, is KAGVTQTPRYLIKTRGQQVTLSCSPISGHRSVSWYQQTPGQGLQFLFEYFSETQRNKGNFPGRFSGRQFSNSRSEMNVSTLELGDSALYLCASSLDGSTYGYTFGSGTRLTVV.

DNA of the CDR3: TGTGCCAGCAGCTCCGGCACAGATACGCAGTATTTT. It yields the protein CASSSGTDTQYF. The V and J genes are TRBV7-8 and TRBJ2-3; D unresolved. Trimming took off 4 bases at V and 1 base at J, with 3 bases between the two ends. CDR1 SGHVS and CDR2 FQNEAQ come from the germline V gene. The CDR3 runs to 12 residues.

The rearrangement links TRBV5-1 to TRBJ1-2; 7 bases match TRBD1. The CDR3 loop spans 15 amino acids. V gave up 4 bases and J gave up 5 bases; unmatched junction bases: 11. The germline V gene encodes CDR1 SGHRS and CDR2 YFSETQ. In DNA form, the CDR3 reads TGCGCCAGCAGCCTGTCCTTCAGGGGGTCTTATGGCTACACCTTC. Translated, it gives CASSLSFRGSYGYTF.

Only one count was recorded for this clone. The chain has TRBV7-8 and TRBJ1-2; 9 nucleotides line up with TRBD1. The CDR3 is 16 residues long. CDR1 is SGHVS, CDR2 FQNEAQ, per germline. V shed 1 base, J shed 4 bases, and the junction held 7 bases outside the gene matches. CDR3 nucleotide sequence: TGTGCCAGCAGCTTAGGAGTCGGGACAGGGTCCTATGGCTACACCTTC. Translation gives CASSLGVGTGSYGYTF.

The chain has TRBV15 and TRBJ1-3, with TRBD1 as a possible D gene (6 bases). Trimming stripped 4 bases from V and 0 bases from J, with 22 bases between. Germline assignment: CDR1 LNHNV and CDR2 YYDKDF (reference sequence). The CDR3 is 19 residues long. CDR3 in amino acids: CATSTRWLTGLRSGNTIYF. CDR3 bases: TGTGCCACCAGCACAAGGTGGCTTACAGGGCTTCGCTCTGGAAACACCATATATTTT.

The chain recombines TRBV25-1 with TRBJ1-6, with 8 bases fitting TRBD1. This CDR3 is 15 amino acids long. Germline CDR1 reads MGHDK; CDR2 reads SYGVNS. The junction had 8 bases not matched to a gene; V was cut back by 3 bases and J by 10 bases. Here the CDR3 reads CASSDATGEGSPLHF. The CDR3 bases are TGTGCCAGCAGTGACGCGACAGGGGAAGGGTCACCCCTCCACTTT.

In its sample, this clone was seen once. This chain links TRBV5-4 with TRBJ2-1; TRBD1 matches 9 bases. With V trimmed by 5 bases and J by 4 bases, 4 bases remained unmatched. This CDR3 spans 14 amino acids. The germline V gene encodes CDR1 SGHNT and CDR2 YYREEE (reference sequence). The CDR3 reads CASSQGQGYNEQFF. The CDR3 DNA reads as TGTGCCAGCAGTCAGGGACAGGGATACAATGAGCAGTTCTTC. The whole variable domain, filled in from reference TRBV5-4 and TRBJ2-1, reads ETGVTQSPTHLIKTRGQQVTLRCSSQSGHNTVSWYQQALGQGPQFIFQYYREEENGRGNFPPRFSGLQFPNYSSELNVNALELDDSALYLCASSQGQGYNEQFFGPGTRLTVL.

The chain carries TRBV6-5 and TRBJ1-5; the match to TRBD1 covers 7 bases. CDR1 is MNHEY and CDR2 is SVGAGI in the germline V gene. The CDR3 extends over 14 amino acids. V was clipped by 6 bases and J by 6 bases; unmatched bases: 8. In DNA form, the CDR3 reads TGTGCCAGCAGCCTAGACAGGGCCTTTCAGCCCCAGCATTTT. Its translation: CASSLDRAFQPQHF.

The chain carries TRBV20-1 and TRBJ2-7; D is possibly TRBD2 (6 bases). Trimming took 3 bases from V and 4 from J, leaving 13 bases between them. The CDR3 has 13 amino acids. CDR1 and CDR2 (germline): DFQATT, SNEGSKA (reference sequence). The chain's CDR3 is CSASREEPYEQYF. The CDR3 region has the DNA TGCAGTGCTAGTAGGGAGGAGCCATACGAGCAGTACTTC.

This chain uses TRBV23-1 with TRBJ1-1; D is perhaps TRBD1 (5 bases). TRBV23-1 counts as an open reading frame of uncertain function. V was trimmed by 1 base and J by 1 base, leaving 19 bases between them. There are 18 residues in the CDR3. This chain's CDR3 is CASSQYLSTGTGNTEAFF. CDR3 coding DNA: TGCGCCAGCAGTCAATATCTCTCCACCGGGACGGGGAACACTGAAGCTTTCTTT.

V gene TRBV11-1 combines with J gene TRBJ2-5; no definite D call. The CDR3 totals 14 residues. Germline-derived CDR1 and CDR2 are SGHAT and FQDESV (reference sequence). V lost 3 bases to trimming and J lost 1 base, with 9 bases between them. CDR3 in DNA: TGTGCCAGCAGCTTTTCGAAGGCCCAAGAGACCCAGTACTTC. It translates to CASSFSKAQETQYF.

This clone has only one observation. The CDR3 loop reads CASSLNPDRVPNYGYTF. As DNA, the CDR3 is TGCGCCAGCAGCTTGAACCCCGACCGGGTTCCTAACTATGGCTACACCTTC. This chain connects TRBV5-1 to TRBJ1-2, with D unresolved. Germline CDR1 and CDR2: SGHRS and YFSETQ. Trimming removed 1 base from V and 0 bases from J, with 16 bases in between. This CDR3 has 17 residues.

The genes are TRBV9 and TRBJ2-1, with D perhaps matching TRBD1 (6 bases). V gave up 0 bases and J gave up 3 bases, with 7 bases separating them. This CDR3 region has 14 residues. Per the germline V gene, CDR1 is SGDLS and CDR2 is YYNGEE. DNA for the CDR3: TGTGCCAGCAGCGTAGCCAGGGGCTACAATGAGCAGTTCTTC. It is translated as CASSVARGYNEQFF.

The chain is built from TRBV27 and TRBJ2-7; weak D call: TRBD2 (6 bases). CDR3 length: 16 residues. Looked up from germline, CDR1 is MNHEY and CDR2 is SMNVEV (reference sequence). Trimming pared 8 bases from V and 1 base from J, leaving 21 bases between. The CDR3 sequence is CASRRDSSRRSYEQYF. The CDR3 coding sequence is TGTGCCAGCCGCCGGGACTCCTCTCGCCGATCCTACGAGCAGTACTTC.

This rearrangement joins TRBV4-2 to TRBJ2-1; no firm D call. Germline assignment: CDR1 LGHNA and CDR2 YNFKEQ. The CDR3 runs 16 residues. V lost 1 base and J 12 bases, leaving 22 bases between the germline ends. The CDR3: CASSQGISPQRLGQFF. The CDR3 DNA sequence: TGTGCCAGCAGCCAAGGTATTTCGCCCCAACGGCTCGGGCAGTTCTTC.

The chain uses TRBV6-5 and TRBJ1-2, with D maybe TRBD1 (5 bases). Germline V lookup: CDR1 MNHEY, CDR2 SVGAGI. The CDR3 runs to 11 residues. Trimming left V 8 bases short and J 5 bases short, with 9 bases between. The CDR3 nucleotides are TGTGCCAGCCTTCAGGGTTATGGCTACACCTTC. This codes for CASLQGYGYTF.

The chain has TRBV14 and TRBJ2-1; the D gene is possibly TRBD2 (6 bases). Germline values: CDR1 SGHDN, CDR2 FVKESK. V was trimmed by 4 bases and J by 4 bases, leaving 17 bases between them. The CDR3 runs to 16 residues. The CDR3 region has the DNA TGTGCCAGCAGCCCGGAGGGTCCAGATGCATACAATGAGCAGTTCTTC. Translated: CASSPEGPDAYNEQFF.

This CDR3 is CATSGGTGSNYGYTF. The DNA for the CDR3 is TGTGCCACCAGCGGTGGGACAGGGAGTAACTATGGCTACACCTTC. The chain is built from TRBV15 and TRBJ1-2, with 9 bases identical to TRBD1. Losses at the gene ends were 5 bases for V and 1 base for J; bases not matched to a gene: 5. The CDR3 runs 15 residues. Germline assignment: CDR1 LNHNV and CDR2 YYDKDF (reference sequence).

The chain employs TRBV5-1 and TRBJ1-1; TRBD1 matches at 10 bases. Germline-derived CDR1 and CDR2 are SGHRS and YFSETQ. The CDR3 extends over 17 amino acids. The V and J ends lost 3 bases and 0 bases, in that order; junction bases with no gene match: 8. CDR3 in DNA: TGCGCCAGCAGCTCCCGGGACAGGGGCCCTATGAACACTGAAGCTTTCTTT. Amino acid sequence: CASSSRDRGPMNTEAFF.